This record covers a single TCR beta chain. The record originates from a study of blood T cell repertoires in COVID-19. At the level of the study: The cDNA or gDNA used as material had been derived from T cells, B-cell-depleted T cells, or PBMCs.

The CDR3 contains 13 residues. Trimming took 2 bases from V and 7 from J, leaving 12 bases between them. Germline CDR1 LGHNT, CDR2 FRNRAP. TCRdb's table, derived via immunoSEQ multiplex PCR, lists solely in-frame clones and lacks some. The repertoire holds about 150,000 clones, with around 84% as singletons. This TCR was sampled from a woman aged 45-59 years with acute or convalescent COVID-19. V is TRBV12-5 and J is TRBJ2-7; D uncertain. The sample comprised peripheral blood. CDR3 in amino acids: CASGLNTGMEQYF. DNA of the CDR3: TGTGCTAGTGGTTTGAATACCGGTATGGAGCAGTACTTC.